This T cell receptor (beta chain) stems from a study of regulatory T cells in long-lasting Graves disease. Regarding time point: newly diagnosed GD, antithyroid drugs for less than 3 months. Extracted PBMC RNA gave rise to the TCR library. Germline CDR1 DFQATT, CDR2 SNEGSKA (reference sequence). The trim removed 5 bases at V and 1 base at J, leaving 2 bases unmatched. The CDR3 is made up of 15 amino acids. Relying on iRepertoire HTBI primers and Arm-PCR of CDR3 regions, the team built TCR beta libraries. TCRdb re-analysed the multiplex PCR reads in MiXCR, keeping a single row per CDR3 protein. The profile shows more than 450,000 distinct CDR3 sequences, around 13% of them singletons. These same data were also listed under a study on T cells in Graves' hyperthyroidism and ophthalmopathy.

This receptor was taken from a woman in her 30s with Graves disease. The sequencing used peripheral blood mononuclear cells (PBMCs), collected at new diagnosis, from a patient treated with antithyroid drugs. This sequence joins TRBV20-1 and TRBJ2-3; TRBD2 agrees at 14 bases. CDR3 sequence reads: CSAGTSGGRTDTQYF. CDR3 bases: TGCAGTGCTGGGACTAGCGGGGGACGCACAGATACGCAGTATTTT.